The present entry profiles one T cell receptor (beta chain) with its context. The CDR3 has 15 residues. Trimming cost V 5 bases and J 4 bases, with 15 bases left between them. Germline CDR1 SGHTA, CDR2 FQGNSA. These data come from a study of blood T cell repertoires in COVID-19. In the study's own analysis: Counts of nucleated cells, estimated from reference gene primer amplification, were obtained. Using immunoSEQ multiplex PCR, the repertoire was profiled, and TCRdb retains in-frame clones only, with some absent. Clone size and the V and J calls come from that table; the DNA yielded D and trimming. The data hold tens of thousands of clones, with 80% to 90% observed a single time.

Source material: peripheral blood. The chain links TRBV7-2 to TRBJ2-1; possible D gene TRBD1, 5 bases. This sequence was found in a human donor in a cohort sampled during active COVID-19. CDR3 protein: CASSLVGQAYNEQFF. For the CDR3, the DNA is TGTGCCAGCAGCCTGGTAGGACAAGCGTACAATGAGCAGTTCTTC.